The present T cell receptor beta chain was sequenced within a study of control samples from healthy donors and cancer patients. Germline V CDR1 and CDR2: PRHDT, FYEKMQ (reference sequence). The CDR3 covers 18 residues. Trimming at V came to 6 bases and at J to 0 bases, leaving 13 bases not matched to a gene. Assay: immunoSEQ multiplex PCR; the TCRdb copy retains only in-frame clones and omits some. This table holds some 100,000 clones, around 88% found once. The material sequenced was blood. The receptor was derived from a man younger than 40 in good health. The chain uses TRBV13 and TRBJ2-7, with 11 bases fitting TRBD2. CDR3 residues: CASSSHHSGLADSYEQYF. The CDR3 DNA follows: TGTGCCAGCAGTTCTCACCATTCGGGACTAGCGGACTCCTACGAGCAGTACTTC.